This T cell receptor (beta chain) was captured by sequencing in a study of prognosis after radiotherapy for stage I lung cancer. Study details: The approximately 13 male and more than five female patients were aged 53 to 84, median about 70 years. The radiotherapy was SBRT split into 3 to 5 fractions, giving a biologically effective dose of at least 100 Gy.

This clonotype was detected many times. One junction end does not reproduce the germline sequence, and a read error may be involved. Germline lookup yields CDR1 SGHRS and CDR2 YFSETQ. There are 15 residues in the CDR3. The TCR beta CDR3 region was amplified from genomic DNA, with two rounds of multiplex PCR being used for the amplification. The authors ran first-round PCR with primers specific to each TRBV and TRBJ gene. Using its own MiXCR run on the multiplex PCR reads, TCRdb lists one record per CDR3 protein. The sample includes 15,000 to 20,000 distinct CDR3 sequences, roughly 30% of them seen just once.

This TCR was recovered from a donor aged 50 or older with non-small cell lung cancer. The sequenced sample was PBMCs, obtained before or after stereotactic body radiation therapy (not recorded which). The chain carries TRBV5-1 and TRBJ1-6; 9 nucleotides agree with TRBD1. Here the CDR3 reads CASSITRDREGPLHF. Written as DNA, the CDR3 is TGTGCCAGCAGCATCACCCGGGACAGGGAAGGGCCCCTCCACTTT. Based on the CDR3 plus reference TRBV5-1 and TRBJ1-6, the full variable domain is KAGVTQTPRYLIKTRGQQVTLSCSPISGHRSVSWYQQTPGQGLQFLFEYFSETQRNKGNFPGRFSGRQFSNSRSEMNVSTLELGDSALYLCASSITRDREGPLHFGNGTRLTVT.